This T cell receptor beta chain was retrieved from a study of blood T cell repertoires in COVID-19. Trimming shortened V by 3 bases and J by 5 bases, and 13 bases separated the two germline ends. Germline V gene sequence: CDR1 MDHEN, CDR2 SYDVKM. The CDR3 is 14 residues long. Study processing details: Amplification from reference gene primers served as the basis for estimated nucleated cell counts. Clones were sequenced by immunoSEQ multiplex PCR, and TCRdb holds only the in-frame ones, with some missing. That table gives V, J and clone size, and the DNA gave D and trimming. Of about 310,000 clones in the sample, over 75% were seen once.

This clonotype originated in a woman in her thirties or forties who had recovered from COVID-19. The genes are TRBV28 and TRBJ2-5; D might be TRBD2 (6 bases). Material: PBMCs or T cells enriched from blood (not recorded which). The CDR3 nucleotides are TGTGCCAGCAGTTTGGCGCTAGGAGGGGAGACCCAGTACTTC. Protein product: CASSLALGGETQYF.